Shown below are 4 T cell receptor beta chains from a single sample sequenced in a study of beta chain features in type 1 diabetes. Reverse transcribing all isolated RNA meant expressed TCRB transcripts were sequenced. The method was immunoSEQ multiplex PCR; TCRdb's version includes in-frame clones alone and lacks a portion of them. The sample includes about 150,000 clones, approximately 10% of them seen just once. Sequencing was carried out using central memory CD4+ T cells from blood. Receptors were obtained from a man between 18 and 29 years old in good health.

This clone was observed a few times. This chain joins TRBV7-2 and TRBJ2-3, with 12 bases fitting TRBD2. CDR3 size: 16 residues. Germline-derived CDR1 and CDR2 are SGHTA and FQGNSA. V was pared by 5 bases and J by 5 bases, with 8 bases of the junction left unmatched. The CDR3: CASSQGTSGYQDTQYF. The CDR3 nucleotides are TGTGCCAGCAGCCAAGGGACTAGCGGGTACCAAGATACGCAGTATTTT.

The J gene is TRBJ1-1, the V gene TRBV5-1, with D uncertain. Trimming stripped 5 bases from V and 2 bases from J, with 7 bases between. Germline values: CDR1 SGHRS, CDR2 YFSETQ. CDR3 length: 12 amino acids. CDR3 sequence reads: CASRVENTEAFF. The CDR3 DNA follows: TGCGCCAGCAGAGTAGAAAACACTGAAGCTTTCTTT.

The chain combines TRBV28 with TRBJ1-2; 8 bases fit TRBD1. Germline V gene data show CDR1 as MDHEN and CDR2 as SYDVKM. V shed 6 bases, J shed 4 bases, and the junction held 7 bases outside the gene matches. This CDR3 spans 14 amino acids. The CDR3 DNA is TGTGCCAGCAGCAACCAGGGGGCGATCTATGGCTACACCTTC. Translated, it gives CASSNQGAIYGYTF.

V gene TRBV7-9 combines with J gene TRBJ1-2; D is perhaps TRBD1 (5 bases). This CDR3 region has 14 residues. The germline CDR1 and CDR2 sequences are SEHNR and FQNEAQ (reference sequence). Between the trimmed V and J ends, which lost 1 base and 3 bases, there was a span of 9 bases. CDR3 region: CASSLDAGHYGYTF. The CDR3 nucleotides are TGTGCCAGCAGCTTAGACGCGGGGCACTATGGCTACACCTTC.